This entry is about one T cell receptor (beta chain). Measured with immunoSEQ multiplex PCR; TCRdb has only the in-frame clones, and not every one. The sample consists of about 260,000 clones, 88% of them appearing once. The entry originates in a study of blood T cell repertoires in COVID-19. In the study overall: COVID-19 samples, acute and convalescent, were from the United States, Italy and Spain.

This CDR3 is built from 14 residues. Germline assignment: CDR1 LNHDA and CDR2 SQIVND (reference sequence). V was pared by 6 bases and J by 5 bases, with 16 bases between. This sequence originates from a woman aged 35 to 49 who had been exposed to COVID-19. The V call is TRBV19, the J call TRBJ2-5; the D is unclear. Sequencing was done on a sample of PBMCs or T cells enriched from blood (not recorded which). Here the CDR3 reads CASSLVMAAETQYF. CDR3 nucleotide sequence: TGTGCCAGTAGCCTGGTCATGGCGGCGGAGACCCAGTACTTC. Full variable domain (remainder filled in from reference TRBV19 and TRBJ2-5): DGGITQSPKYLFRKEGQNVTLSCEQNLNHDAMYWYRQDPGQGLRLIYYSQIVNDFQKGDIAEGYSVSREKKESFPLTVTSAQKNPTAFYLCASSLVMAAETQYFGPGTRLLVL.